The 25 T cell receptor beta chains presented below share a single source sample, sequenced in a study of cytomegalovirus exposure and HLA in healthy donors. Using immunoSEQ multiplex PCR, the repertoire was profiled, and TCRdb retains in-frame clones only, with some absent. Counted here are fewer than 200,000 clones, less than 90% occurring once; the ten biggest clones make up around 2.4%. The sequenced sample was PBMCs. The receptors were gathered from a young woman in good health and CMV-seronegative.

The rearrangement links TRBV19 to TRBJ2-7, with 7 bases that match TRBD1. CDR1 and CDR2 (germline): LNHDA, SQIVND (reference sequence). The V gene end was trimmed by 6 bases and the J gene end by 4 bases; junction bases not matched to a gene: 12. The CDR3 is 15 residues long. The DNA for the CDR3 is TGTGCCAGTAGCCCATCGACAGGGTTGCTGTACGAGCAGTACTTC. The encoded protein is CASSPSTGLLYEQYF.

This chain connects TRBV7-9 to TRBJ1-1, with a possible D match to TRBD1 (5 bases). Trimming removed 4 bases at V and 0 bases at J, with 12 bases between. Germline values: CDR1 SEHNR, CDR2 FQNEAQ (reference sequence). There are 15 residues in the CDR3. CDR3 loop: CASSWTNTLNTEAFF. CDR3 nucleotides: TGTGCCAGCAGCTGGACAAATACGCTGAACACTGAAGCTTTCTTT.

The chain links TRBV14 to TRBJ1-2; 8 bases are a match to TRBD1. The CDR3 is made up of 14 amino acids. With 4 bases clipped from V and 4 bases from J, the junction kept 5 bases outside the gene matches. Germline assignment: CDR1 SGHDN and CDR2 FVKESK. The CDR3 DNA sequence: TGTGCCAGCAGCCGAGGACAGGGCAGCTATGGCTACACCTTC. Protein: CASSRGQGSYGYTF.

This chain joins TRBV11-2 and TRBJ1-2; D is unresolved. The germline CDR1 and CDR2 sequences are SGHAT and FQNNGV. V lost 1 base and J lost 4, with 16 bases in between. This CDR3 comprises 16 residues. CDR3 protein: CASSLGRGNVFYGYTF. CDR3 in DNA: TGTGCCAGCAGCTTAGGGCGGGGAAACGTTTTCTATGGCTACACCTTC.

The genes are TRBV10-1 and TRBJ1-2; possibly TRBD1 for D (6 bases). Germline lookup yields CDR1 WNHNN and CDR2 SYGVQD (reference sequence). The CDR3 is 12 amino acids. Trimming cost V 11 bases and J 3 bases, with 13 bases left between them. In nucleotides, the CDR3 is TGCGCCGAGTACAGGGACGACTATGGCTACACCTTC. This codes for CAEYRDDYGYTF.

J is TRBJ1-2 and V is TRBV10-2; the D gene is possibly TRBD1 (6 bases). Looked up from germline, CDR1 is WSHSY and CDR2 is SAAADI. Trimming shortened V by 3 bases and J by 1 base, and 18 bases separated the two germline ends. The CDR3 has 17 amino acids. CDR3 nucleotide sequence: TGCGCCAGCAGTGATAAAAGTCTAACAGGGAATAACTATGGCTACACCTTC. The encoded protein is CASSDKSLTGNNYGYTF.

The V gene is TRBV9, the J gene TRBJ2-1; possible D gene TRBD2, 5 bases. The germline CDR1 and CDR2 sequences are SGDLS and YYNGEE. The ends were cut back, 4 bases at V and 0 bases at J, with 20 bases in the middle. The CDR3 consists of 18 residues. CDR3 bases: TGTGCCAGCAGCCCCCCCCCGGGGAGCAGCCACTCCTACAATGAGCAGTTCTTC. This codes for CASSPPPGSSHSYNEQFF.

This clone appeared a single time. This chain links TRBV5-1 with TRBJ1-2, with D possibly being TRBD1 (6 bases). V was shortened by 2 bases and J by 5 bases, with 13 bases between the two germline ends. The CDR3 consists of 14 residues. CDR1 is SGHRS and CDR2 is YFSETQ in the germline V gene. The CDR3 coding sequence is TGCGCCAGCAGCTTTGGGGACACCACTTATGGCTACACCTTC. Residues: CASSFGDTTYGYTF.

This chain links TRBV27 with TRBJ1-1; 8 bases match TRBD1. CDR1 MNHEY and CDR2 SMNVEV come from the germline V gene (reference sequence). This CDR3 comprises 14 residues. Trimming removed 5 bases from V and 3 bases from J; junction bases left unmatched: 5. CDR3 DNA sequence: TGTGCCAGCAGTAGGACAGGGAGGGACACTGAAGCTTTCTTT. Its translation: CASSRTGRDTEAFF.

The V call is TRBV6-6, the J call TRBJ2-2; 7 bases map to TRBD1. From germline, CDR1 is MNHNY and CDR2 SVGAGI (reference sequence). V was pared by 6 bases and J by 7 bases, with 2 bases of the junction left unmatched. The CDR3 is 12 amino acids. The DNA of the CDR3 is TGTGCCAGCAGCACAGGGGACGGGGAGCTGTTTTTT. Translation: CASSTGDGELFF.

Comments on this clone: An end of the junction does not agree with germline; a read error may underlie this. In DNA form, the CDR3 reads TGTGCCAGCAACTTGGACAGGGGAGACACTGAAGCTTTCTTT. Encoded protein: CASNLDRGDTEAFF. The chain recombines TRBV5-4 with TRBJ1-1; 9 nucleotides agree with TRBD1. The CDR3 is 14 residues long. Germline values: CDR1 SGHNT, CDR2 YYREEE (reference sequence).

This chain uses TRBV7-6 with TRBJ2-7, with a tentative D call TRBD2 (5 bases). The CDR3 sequence is 15 residues long. V was cut by 5 bases and J by 0 bases, with 14 bases left in between. The germline V gene encodes CDR1 SGHVS and CDR2 FNYEAQ. For the CDR3, the DNA is TGTGCCAGCAGCCTCTTTGAGGGCAGCTCCTACGAGCAGTACTTC. Protein product: CASSLFEGSSYEQYF.

The chain is built from TRBV6-1 and TRBJ2-7; 8 bases match TRBD1. The CDR3 covers 14 residues. CDR1 and CDR2 from the germline V gene are MNHNS and SASEGT. The junction had 9 bases not matched to a gene; V was cut back by 6 bases and J by 5 bases. DNA for the CDR3: TGTGCCAGCAGACCCGGACAGGGAGTCAACGAGCAGTACTTC. It translates to CASRPGQGVNEQYF.

The rearrangement uses TRBV6-4 and TRBJ2-6; 7 nucleotides match TRBD1. CDR3 length equals 16 residues. Germline lookup yields CDR1 MRHNA and CDR2 SNTAGT. The V and J ends lost 4 bases and 0 bases, in that order; junction bases with no gene match: 3. The DNA of the CDR3 is TGTGCCAGCAGTGGACGACAGGGCTCTGGGGCCAACGTCCTGACTTTC. Its protein product is CASSGRQGSGANVLTF.

The J gene is TRBJ2-7, the V gene TRBV25-1, with D possibly matching TRBD1 (6 bases). The CDR3 runs to 12 residues. CDR1 and CDR2 (germline): MGHDK, SYGVNS. The V gene lost 3 bases and the J gene lost 5 bases, with 8 bases spanning the gap. CDR3 loop: CASSENRDEQYF. In nucleotides, the CDR3 is TGTGCCAGCAGTGAGAACAGGGACGAGCAGTACTTC.

This sequence joins TRBV27 and TRBJ2-1; TRBD1 matches 10 bases. CDR1 MNHEY and CDR2 SMNVEV come from the germline V gene (reference sequence). V lost 7 bases, J lost 5 bases, and 8 bases stayed unmatched. The CDR3 runs to 15 residues. DNA for the CDR3: TGTGCCAGCAAACACTCCGGGACAGGGGACAATGAGCAGTTCTTC. Protein sequence: CASKHSGTGDNEQFF.

The CDR3 nucleotides read TGTGCCAGCGAGGGCCCTAACACCGGGGAGCTGTTTTTT. Its translation is CASEGPNTGELFF. The chain is built from TRBV2 and TRBJ2-2; D is possibly TRBD2 (5 bases). The V end was cut by 8 bases, the J end by 2 bases, with 9 bases between. Germline V gene sequence: CDR1 SNHLY, CDR2 FYNNEI. The CDR3 is made up of 13 amino acids.

The J gene is TRBJ1-5, the V gene TRBV14, with 8 bases aligning to TRBD1. The germline CDR1 and CDR2 sequences are SGHDN and FVKESK. V dropped 2 bases and J dropped 0; count of bases not matched to a gene: 21. This CDR3 is built from 22 residues. CDR3: CASSQRPSSDRVYYYSNQPQHF. CDR3 coding DNA: TGTGCCAGCAGCCAACGCCCCTCGTCGGACAGGGTCTATTACTATAGCAATCAGCCCCAGCATTTT.

This clone was observed a single time. The chain is built from TRBV27 and TRBJ2-3, with TRBD2 as a possible D gene (5 bases). Trimming removed 6 bases from V and 0 bases from J, with 19 bases in between. The CDR3 is made up of 17 amino acids. The V gene's germline CDR1 is MNHEY and CDR2 SMNVEV (reference sequence). The CDR3: CASRPFEGLTSTDTQYF. The CDR3 region has the DNA TGTGCCAGCAGACCGTTTGAGGGCCTCACTAGCACAGATACGCAGTATTTT.

J is TRBJ1-1 and V is TRBV10-3; tentative D call: TRBD1 (6 bases). The CDR3 is made up of 16 amino acids. Germline values: CDR1 ENHRY, CDR2 SYGVKD. Trimming cost V 4 bases and J 7 bases, with 22 bases left between them. The CDR3 nucleotides are TGTGCCATCAGTGTTTCTTACAGGGCCAACACTGGTGAAGCTTTCTTT. This encodes CAISVSYRANTGEAFF.

The chain couples TRBV10-2 to TRBJ2-1; the match to TRBD2 covers 8 bases. The CDR3 sequence is 14 residues long. The germline CDR1 and CDR2 sequences are WSHSY and SAAADI. V trimming: 8 bases; J trimming: 7 bases; junction bases outside the gene matches: 10. The CDR3 region has the DNA TGCGCCAGCGGGGGACTAGGTCCGCCGAATGAGCAGTTCTTC. Amino acids: CASGGLGPPNEQFF.

V usage is TRBV6-6 and J usage is TRBJ1-1, with D unclear. V was cut by 6 bases and J by 2 bases, with 10 bases left in between. CDR1 and CDR2 from the germline V gene are MNHNY and SVGAGI (reference sequence). CDR3 size: 13 residues. The CDR3 region is CASRALDNTEAFF. CDR3 coding DNA: TGTGCCAGCAGGGCCCTAGATAACACTGAAGCTTTCTTT.

This sequence joins TRBV5-6 and TRBJ2-1, with 12 bases matching TRBD2. After removal of 1 base from V and 8 bases from J, the junction contained 7 bases not matched to a gene. The CDR3 is 16 amino acids. Germline V CDR1 and CDR2: SGHDT, YYEEEE. DNA for the CDR3: TGTGCCAGCAGCTTGCCTAGCGGGAGGGCCATCGATGAGCAGTTCTTC. It codes for CASSLPSGRAIDEQFF.

The V and J genes are TRBV5-4 and TRBJ1-2; D gene unclear. V dropped 1 base and J dropped 8 bases, with 9 bases sitting between them. Germline-derived CDR1 and CDR2 are SGHNT and YYREEE (reference sequence). The CDR3 spans 12 residues. The CDR3, as DNA: TGTGCCAGCAGCTTGTCCGCCAGGGGCTACACCTTC. Its translation: CASSLSARGYTF.

The chain has TRBV10-3 and TRBJ1-4; D not certain. V was pared by 6 bases and J by 8 bases, with 13 bases between. From germline, CDR1 is ENHRY and CDR2 SYGVKD. The length of the CDR3 is 13 residues. CDR3 in amino acids: CAISGMFGEKLFF. The DNA of the CDR3 is TGTGCCATCAGCGGGATGTTCGGGGAAAAACTGTTTTTT.